The 10 T cell receptor beta chains presented below share a single source sample, sequenced in a study of blood T cell repertoires in COVID-19. TCRdb keeps only in-frame clones here, not all; method: immunoSEQ multiplex PCR. Seen here are about 480,000 clones, around 88% observed once, and the top ten hold 4% to 4.5%. The sample comprised peripheral blood. The receptors shown here come from a woman in her twenties or thirties with acute or convalescent COVID-19.

The table lists this clone with a count of one. This chain uses TRBV14 with TRBJ2-3; 7 nucleotides line up with TRBD1. Germline CDR1 SGHDN, CDR2 FVKESK. The length of the CDR3 is 17 residues. Germline trimming cut 4 bases from V and 7 bases from J; bases unmatched to any gene: 17. The CDR3 DNA is TGTGCCAGCAGCCCATTCGACAGGGCTAAGGGTAAATATACGCAGTATTTT. Protein: CASSPFDRAKGKYTQYF.

V gene TRBV7-3 combines with J gene TRBJ2-3; 9 nucleotides line up with TRBD2. Germline V gene sequence: CDR1 SGHTA, CDR2 FQGTGA. Unmatched junction bases numbered 9, after V lost 5 bases and J lost 3 bases. CDR3 size: 16 residues. As DNA, the CDR3 is TGTGCCAGCAGCCAGAGGGACAGCGGGGGGACAGATACGCAGTATTTT. Encoded protein: CASSQRDSGGTDTQYF.

This clone has just one count. This chain links TRBV28 with TRBJ2-7; a weak D match, TRBD1 (5 bases). Germline CDR1 is MDHEN and CDR2 is SYDVKM. The CDR3 consists of 13 residues. V lost 5 bases and J 3 bases, leaving 11 bases between the germline ends. Here the CDR3 DNA reads TGTGCCAGCAGTCCATTGACAGTCTACGAGCAGTACTTC. The encoded protein is CASSPLTVYEQYF.

This clone is a singleton in its sample. Here the CDR3 DNA reads TGTGCCAGCAGCCAAGGCACAGGGGACGCTGAAGCTTTCTTT. Residues: CASSQGTGDAEAFF. The V and J genes are TRBV3-1 (or the pseudogene TRBV3-2) and TRBJ1-1, with TRBD1 matching over 7 bases. Germline values: CDR1 LGHDT, CDR2 YNNKEL (reference sequence). The CDR3 loop spans 14 amino acids. With 1 base clipped from V and 6 bases from J, the junction kept 5 bases outside the gene matches.

V and J are TRBV6-5 and TRBJ2-3; no firm D call. This CDR3 spans 14 amino acids. Germline CDR1 and CDR2: MNHEY and SVGAGI. The ends were cut back, 0 bases at V and 2 bases at J, with 6 bases in the middle. CDR3 in amino acids: CASSYSSDTDTQYF. The CDR3 nucleotides are TGTGCCAGCAGTTACTCGAGCGACACAGATACGCAGTATTTT.

The V and J genes are TRBV7-3 and TRBJ2-1, with 9 bases aligning to TRBD2. The CDR3 runs to 15 residues. Germline trimming cut 5 bases from V and 11 bases from J; bases unmatched to any gene: 13. The germline CDR1 and CDR2 sequences are SGHTA and FQGTGA. DNA for the CDR3: TGTGCCAGCAGCGCTCAGGGCGGGGGGGCTCTTCAGCAGTTCTTC. Translating it yields CASSAQGGGALQQFF.

This clone was picked up one time. This chain links TRBV5-6 with TRBJ1-2; TRBD1 matches at 10 bases. Germline V gene lookup returns CDR1 SGHDT and CDR2 YYEEEE. This CDR3 region has 15 residues. The trim removed 3 bases at V and 8 bases at J, leaving 10 bases unmatched. CDR3 coding DNA: TGTGCCAGCAGCTCCCGGGACAGGGGTCTTAGGGGCTACACCTTC. This gives the protein CASSSRDRGLRGYTF. Full variable domain (rest looked up from reference TRBV5-6 and TRBJ1-2): DAGVTQSPTHLIKTRGQQVTLRCSPKSGHDTVSWYQQALGQGPQFIFQYYEEEERQRGNFPDRFSGHQFPNYSSELNVNALLLGDSALYLCASSSRDRGLRGYTFGSGTRLTVV.

The chain joins TRBV28 to TRBJ2-5; 11 nucleotides align to TRBD2. Germline assignment: CDR1 MDHEN and CDR2 SYDVKM. J gave up 5 bases and V 9 bases, and 5 bases lay outside the gene matches. The CDR3 loop spans 13 amino acids. The CDR3 nucleotides are TGTGCCAGTCTAGCGGGGGGTAGGGAGACCCAGTACTTC. Protein sequence: CASLAGGRETQYF.

V gene TRBV3-1 (or the pseudogene TRBV3-2) combines with J gene TRBJ1-6, with D perhaps matching TRBD1 (6 bases). Trimming cost V 3 bases and J 6 bases, with 9 bases left between them. Germline CDR1 is LGHDT and CDR2 is YNNKEL (reference sequence). The CDR3 is 14 amino acids. CDR3 nucleotide sequence: TGTGCCAGCAGCCATACAGGGAGTAATTCACCCCTCCACTTT. As protein: CASSHTGSNSPLHF.

The chain employs TRBV20-1 and TRBJ2-7, with D uncertain. Looked up from germline, CDR1 is DFQATT and CDR2 is SNEGSKA (reference sequence). The CDR3 length is 14 residues. V was shortened by 3 bases and J by 0 bases, with 12 bases between the two germline ends. The chain's CDR3 is CSASSQASSYEQYF. For the CDR3, the DNA is TGCAGTGCTAGTAGTCAGGCGAGCTCCTACGAGCAGTACTTC.